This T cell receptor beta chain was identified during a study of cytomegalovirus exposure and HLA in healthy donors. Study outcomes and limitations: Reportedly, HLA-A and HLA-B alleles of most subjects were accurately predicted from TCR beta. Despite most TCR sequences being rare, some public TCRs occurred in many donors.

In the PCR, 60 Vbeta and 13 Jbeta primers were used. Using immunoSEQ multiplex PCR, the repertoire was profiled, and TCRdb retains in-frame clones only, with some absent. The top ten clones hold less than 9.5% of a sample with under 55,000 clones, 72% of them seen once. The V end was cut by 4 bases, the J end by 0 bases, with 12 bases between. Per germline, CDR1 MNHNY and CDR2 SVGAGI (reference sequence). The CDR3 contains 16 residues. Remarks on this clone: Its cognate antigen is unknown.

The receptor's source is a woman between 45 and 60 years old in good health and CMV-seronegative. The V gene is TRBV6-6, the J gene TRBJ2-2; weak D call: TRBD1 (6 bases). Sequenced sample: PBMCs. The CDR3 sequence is CASSWGLRPNTGELFF. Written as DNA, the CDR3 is TGTGCCAGCAGTTGGGGGCTGAGGCCGAACACCGGGGAGCTGTTTTTT.